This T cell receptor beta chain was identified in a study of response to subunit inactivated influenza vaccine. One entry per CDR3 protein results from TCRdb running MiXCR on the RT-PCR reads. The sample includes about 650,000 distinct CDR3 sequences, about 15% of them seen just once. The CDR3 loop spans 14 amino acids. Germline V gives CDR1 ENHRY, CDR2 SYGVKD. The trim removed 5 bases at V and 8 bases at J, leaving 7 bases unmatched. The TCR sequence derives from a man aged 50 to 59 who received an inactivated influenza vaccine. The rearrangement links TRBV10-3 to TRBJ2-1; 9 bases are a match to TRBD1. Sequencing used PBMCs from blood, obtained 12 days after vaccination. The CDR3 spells CAISLTGGLDEQFF. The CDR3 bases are TGTGCCATCAGTCTGACAGGGGGTTTGGATGAGCAGTTCTTC.